What follows is one TCR beta chain and its context. Its antigen remains undetermined. Base qualities were left out, and no much larger clone turns up one base away. This specimen belongs to a study of blood T cell repertoires in COVID-19 (dated by TCRdb to between 2020 and 2021). Background for the entire study: Samples from collaborators originated in the United States, Italy and Spain and spanned both the acute and convalescent phases of COVID-19. The prospective study material was composed of cDNA or gDNA derived from T cells, B-cell-depleted T cells, or PBMCs. Subjects who had been exposed to COVID-19, were actively infected with it, or had recovered from it provided the deeply sampled blood TCRbeta repertoires that made up the dataset. A freely available public database, intended as a resource for researchers studying the immune response to SARS-CoV-2, is where the repertoires were released. The samples were drawn from two sources: the first 160 participants of the ongoing ImmuneRACE study, and some 1,300 subjects contributed by 6 global collaborators. Nearly every sample came with metadata listing a de-identified subject ID, COVID-19 status, age in years and sex. Where available, HLA class I and class II types were taken from metadata supplied by the sample provider and were not determined by assay-based typing. On the study overall, not on this receptor specifically: The amount of clinical and demographic metadata varied by source and participant and was provided uncurated.

CDR1 and CDR2 were assigned from the germline V gene as MGHDK and SYGVNS. There are 11 amino acids in the CDR3, from cysteine to phenylalanine inclusive. Only the CDR3 region is kept as DNA, spanning 33 bases read in frame from base 1. V was cut back by 5 bases and J by 9 bases, leaving a gap of 10 bases between them. TCRbeta CDR3 regions were amplified from genomic DNA using the immunoSEQ Assay, a bias-controlled multiplex PCR. Per the source publication's procedure: Nucleated cell counts per sample were estimated from amplification of reference gene primers within the assay. To quantify the absolute abundance of each unique TCRbeta CDR3 rearrangement, sequence reads were collapsed and filtered. For each sample, productive Simpson clonality was calculated as the square root of Simpson's diversity index across productive rearrangements. TCRdb provides this immuneACCESS table in a form limited to in-frame rearrangements. Some clones are lacking; in checked studies, under half of them reflect an unresolved V gene, and why the rest are absent is not known. The V and J calls and clone size are taken from that table; D and trimming were inferred from the DNA. Recorded for this sample are more than 35,000 clones; roughly 90% of them occurred a single time. The leading ten clones occupy around 2.4% of the sample.

Each collaborating institution followed its own protocols to collect whole blood in K2EDTA tubes. For TCRbeta analysis, collaborators shipped samples as frozen whole blood, isolated PBMCs, or DNA extracted from either of those sample types. The sequence came from a human donor in a cohort sampled during active COVID-19. The sequence joins TRBV25-1 to TRBJ2-5; TRBD1 might be the D gene, on 5 matching bases. Material: peripheral blood. The nucleotide sequence reads TGTGCCAGCAGTTGGGGCGAGGCCCAGTACTTC. It translates as CASSWGEAQYF.